This T cell receptor (beta chain) came from a study of blood T cell repertoires in COVID-19. Study overall: Acute and convalescent COVID-19 specimens originated in the United States, Italy and Spain.

This CDR3 is built from 15 residues. Germline loops: CDR1 KGHDR, CDR2 SFDVKD. V dropped 3 bases and J dropped 10; count of bases not matched to a gene: 9. In the authors' workflow: The authors estimated nucleated cell counts from reference gene primer amplification. Produced via immunoSEQ multiplex PCR; TCRdb's table is partial and in-frame only. That table is the source of V, J and clone size, and D and trimming were worked out from the DNA. The table shows approximately 410,000 clones, with around 86% occurring only once. The origin of this receptor is a woman aged 25-40 years with active or convalescent COVID-19. Sequenced material: peripheral blood. This chain joins TRBV24-1 and TRBJ2-1, with TRBD1 identical over 9 bases. CDR3 nucleotide sequence: TGTGCCACCAGTGATACGGACAGGGGCCCCTCCGAGCAGTTCTTC. This gives the protein CATSDTDRGPSEQFF.